Shown below are 23 T cell receptor beta chains from a single sample sequenced in a study of T cells in Graves' hyperthyroidism and ophthalmopathy. Template material for amplifying TCR beta CDR3 regions consisted of RNA transcripts. First-round RT-PCR of the TCR CDR3 relied on the HTBI primer set. Using its own MiXCR run on the multiplex PCR reads, TCRdb lists one record per CDR3 protein. Of 450,000 to 700,000 distinct CDR3 sequences listed, about 45% were seen once; the top ten hold around a fifth. Sequences were obtained from peripheral blood or thyroid tissue (not recorded which). The receptor set was obtained from an adult woman with Graves' disease, either hyperthyroidism or ophthalmopathy (not recorded which).

Concerning this clonotype: A much larger clonotype is one base distant, so this may be a read error. This rearrangement joins TRBV5-1 to TRBJ2-5; TRBD2 might be the D (6 bases). Judging by the DNA end, TRBJ2-1 fits better; the J call may be wrong. The CDR3 has 15 residues. The V gene's germline CDR1 is SGHRS and CDR2 YFSETQ. The CDR3 DNA sequence: TGCGCCAGCAGCATTATCAGCGGGTTCCAAGAGACCCAGTTCTTC. Translation: CASSIISGFQETQFF.

This chain links TRBV15 with TRBJ2-5; D unclear. Germline V CDR1 and CDR2: LNHNV, YYDKDF (reference sequence). The CDR3 sequence is 15 residues long. Between the trimmed V and J ends, which lost 1 base and 2 bases, there was a span of 11 bases. The CDR3 sequence: CATSRVAEIQETQYF. For the CDR3, the DNA is TGTGCCACCAGCAGAGTCGCGGAAATACAAGAGACCCAGTACTTC.

This clonotype was observed many times. The chain uses TRBV5-4 and TRBJ2-7, with 12 bases aligning to TRBD2. Unmatched junction bases numbered 7, after V lost 0 bases and J lost 6 bases. In germline, CDR1 is SGHNT, CDR2 YYREEE (reference sequence). This CDR3 spans 16 amino acids. DNA of the CDR3: TGTGCCAGCAGCTTGGAAGGGACACTAGCGGGAGGCGAGCAGTACTTC. It is translated as CASSLEGTLAGGEQYF.

This clonotype was detected a few times. V is TRBV18 and J is TRBJ2-7; no definite D call. This CDR3 is built from 15 residues. The ends were cut back, 0 bases at V and 2 bases at J, with 11 bases in the middle. Germline values: CDR1 KGHSH, CDR2 LQKENI. The CDR3 coding sequence is TGTGCCAGCTCACCACCAGCAGGCTCCCCCTACGAGCAGTACTTC. Translated: CASSPPAGSPYEQYF.

This chain connects TRBV10-3 to TRBJ2-2; no clear D. CDR1 and CDR2 from the germline V gene are ENHRY and SYGVKD. The germline V and J ends were trimmed by 2 bases and 0 bases, with 4 bases remaining between them. This CDR3 is built from 14 residues. The DNA of the CDR3 is TGTGCCATCAGTGAGGGGGCGAACACCGGGGAGCTGTTTTTT. This encodes CAISEGANTGELFF.

The chain links TRBV30 to TRBJ1-4; possible D gene TRBD1, 6 bases. CDR3 length: 14 residues. Germline CDR1 GTSNPN, CDR2 SVGIG (reference sequence). V lost 3 bases and J 12 bases, leaving 20 bases between the germline ends. CDR3 protein: CAWSPDSPSGELFF. CDR3 in DNA: TGTGCCTGGAGCCCGGACAGCCCTTCGGGGGAACTGTTTTTT.

The chain is built from TRBV7-2 and TRBJ2-2; D is ambiguous. This CDR3 is 13 amino acids long. V was cut by 4 bases and J by 6 bases, with 9 bases left in between. The germline V gene encodes CDR1 SGHTA and CDR2 FQGNSA. The CDR3, as DNA: TGTGCCAGCAGCTCCCTGCCTTCCGGGGAGCTGTTTTTT. This encodes CASSSLPSGELFF.

The chain recombines TRBV29-1 with TRBJ2-5; 8 nucleotides line up with TRBD2. The V and J ends lost 3 bases and 2 bases, in that order; junction bases with no gene match: 8. In germline, CDR1 is SQVTM, CDR2 ANQGSEA. The CDR3 runs to 15 residues. CDR3: CSVEPGLGVQETQYF. Written as DNA, the CDR3 is TGCAGCGTTGAGCCGGGACTAGGGGTACAAGAGACCCAGTACTTC.

The gene calls are TRBV9 and TRBJ2-7, with 9 bases that match TRBD2. V gave up 1 base and J gave up 3 bases; unmatched junction bases: 2. This CDR3 spans 14 amino acids. Germline V gene sequence: CDR1 SGDLS, CDR2 YYNGEE. The CDR3 spells CASSVLAGIYEQYF. Written as DNA, the CDR3 is TGTGCCAGCAGCGTACTAGCGGGAATCTACGAGCAGTACTTC.

In its sample, this clonotype was seen many times. V and J are TRBV5-6 and TRBJ1-5, with a tentative D call TRBD1 (5 bases). V was shortened by 4 bases and J by 7 bases, with 15 bases between the two germline ends. Germline V gene data show CDR1 as SGHDT and CDR2 as YYEEEE. This CDR3 contains 14 residues. CDR3 sequence: CASSVGGVSQPQHF. CDR3 nucleotides: TGTGCCAGCAGCGTCGGGGGGGTCTCGCAGCCCCAGCATTTT.

At least ten counts were recorded for this clonotype. The V and J genes are TRBV6-5 and TRBJ2-7; TRBD1 agrees at 8 bases. The CDR3 sequence is 14 residues long. J lost 6 bases, V lost 6 bases, and 10 bases had no gene match. CDR1 MNHEY and CDR2 SVGAGI come from the germline V gene. CDR3 amino acids: CASSKNRGIGEQYF. CDR3 in DNA: TGTGCCAGCAGCAAGAACAGGGGGATCGGCGAGCAGTACTTC.

The DNA for the CDR3 is TGCAGGGTTTGGACAGCAGGCACAGATACGCAGTATTTT. Translating it yields CRVWTAGTDTQYF. V is TRBV29-1 and J is TRBJ2-3; possible D gene TRBD1, 6 bases. Germline assignment: CDR1 SQVTM and CDR2 ANQGSEA. The CDR3 loop spans 13 amino acids.

As regards this clonotype: One junction end disagrees with the germline gene, perhaps due to a read error. The V and J genes are TRBV13 and TRBJ1-4; TRBD1 matches 10 bases. The CDR3 runs 14 residues. Germline CDR1 PRHDT, CDR2 FYEKMQ (reference sequence). The CDR3 DNA reads TGTGCCAGCAGCCGTGCCGGGACAGGGGTTTTTCAACGGTTT. It yields the protein CASSRAGTGVFQRF.

This clonotype was detected ten times or more. The chain carries TRBV2 and TRBJ2-7; TRBD1 might be the D (6 bases). Trimming removed 2 bases at V and 4 bases at J, with 15 bases between. Germline loops: CDR1 SNHLY, CDR2 FYNNEI. The CDR3 has 15 residues. The CDR3 sequence is CASSELIQGKYEQYF. DNA for the CDR3: TGTGCCAGCAGTGAACTCATCCAGGGGAAGTACGAGCAGTACTTC.

This clonotype was detected a few times. This chain joins TRBV12-3 or TRBV12-4 and TRBJ2-7; TRBD1 aligns across 8 bases. V lost 6 bases and J lost 3; bases outside the gene matches: 16. This CDR3 comprises 17 residues. CDR3 in DNA: TGTGCCAGCAGCCCCTTCCCCAGGGGGCGCTTAATCTACGAGCAGTACTTC. Its translation is CASSPFPRGRLIYEQYF.

This chain uses TRBV5-1 with TRBJ1-5; D perhaps matches TRBD1 (5 bases). The V gene lost 3 bases and the J gene lost 7 bases, with 23 bases spanning the gap. This CDR3 comprises 17 residues. Germline V gene data show CDR1 as SGHRS and CDR2 as YFSETQ. The CDR3 protein is CASSSGLAGDYEQPQHF. The DNA for the CDR3 is TGCGCCAGCAGCTCGGGACTAGCGGGGGACTACGAGCAGCCCCAGCATTTT.

In its sample, this clonotype was seen many times. The rearrangement joins TRBV2 to TRBJ1-5; 7 bases are a match to TRBD1. Per the germline V gene, CDR1 is SNHLY and CDR2 is FYNNEI. With 1 base clipped from V and 5 bases from J, the junction kept 5 bases outside the gene matches. This CDR3 has 15 amino acids. The CDR3 DNA reads TGTGCCAGCAGTGAAGGGACAGGTGGTCATCAGCCCCAGCATTTT. Amino acid sequence: CASSEGTGGHQPQHF.

In regard to this clonotype: A much larger clonotype is one base distant, so this may be a read error. DNA for the CDR3: TGTGCCAGCAGCCTAACAGGGATCACCTACGGGCAGTACTTC. This sequence encodes CASSLTGITYGQYF. The chain carries TRBV11-2 and TRBJ2-7, with a possible D match to TRBD1 (6 bases). CDR1 is SGHAT and CDR2 is FQNNGV in the germline V gene. The length of the CDR3 is 14 residues. Drawing the rest from reference TRBV11-2 and TRBJ2-7, the complete variable domain is EAGVAQSPRYKIIEKRQSVAFWCNPISGHATLYWYQQILGQGPKLLIQFQNNGVVDDSQLPKDRFSAERLKGVDSTLKIQPAKLEDSAVYLCASSLTGITYGQYFGPGTRLTVT.

V and J are TRBV7-9 and TRBJ1-2; the match to TRBD1 covers 8 bases. The CDR3 contains 16 residues. The V and J ends lost 6 bases and 0 bases, in that order; junction bases with no gene match: 9. CDR1 is SEHNR, CDR2 FQNEAQ, per germline (reference sequence). The CDR3 spells CASSASGTGANYGYTF. The CDR3 coding sequence is TGTGCCAGCAGTGCCTCCGGGACAGGAGCTAACTATGGCTACACCTTC. The full variable domain, in which reference TRBV7-9 and TRBJ1-2 provide the parts outside the CDR3, is DTGVSQNPRHKITKRGQNVTFRCDPISEHNRLYWYRQTLGQGPEFLTYFQNEAQLEKSRLLSDRFSAERPKGSFSTLEIQRTEQGDSAMYLCASSASGTGANYGYTFGSGTRLTVV.

The V and J genes are TRBV10-3 and TRBJ2-2; no reliable D call. From germline, CDR1 is ENHRY and CDR2 SYGVKD. The CDR3 loop spans 15 amino acids. V lost 6 bases to trimming and J lost 1 base, with 12 bases between them. The CDR3 here is CAISREVLNTGELFF. CDR3 in DNA: TGTGCCATCAGCCGCGAAGTCCTGAACACCGGGGAGCTGTTTTTT.

This chain connects TRBV11-1 to TRBJ1-2; 7 positions match TRBD1. The length of the CDR3 is 14 residues. Trimming cost V 6 bases and J 7 bases; bases outside gene matches: 11. Per germline, CDR1 SGHAT and CDR2 FQDESV (reference sequence). CDR3 coding DNA: TGTGCCAGCAGTCCTGACAGGGTAGTCTCTGGCTACACCTTC. Its translation: CASSPDRVVSGYTF.

In its sample, this clonotype was seen once. The chain links TRBV12-3 or TRBV12-4 to TRBJ1-4, with TRBD1 as a possible D gene (5 bases). Trimming pared 6 bases from V and 12 bases from J, leaving 20 bases between. The CDR3 spans 14 residues. The CDR3 DNA follows: TGTGCCAGCAGGCCCGCCGGGACCGCAACCGAACTGTTTTTT. It specifies CASRPAGTATELFF.

This clonotype has just one count. This sequence joins TRBV20-1 and TRBJ1-6, with a possible D match to TRBD1 (5 bases). The V gene lost 8 bases and the J gene lost 5 bases, with 16 bases spanning the gap. In germline, CDR1 is DFQATT, CDR2 SNEGSKA (reference sequence). This CDR3 comprises 14 residues. As DNA, the CDR3 is TGCAGTACGACCGGGACGAGGAATAATTCACCCCTCCACTTT. Translated, it gives CSTTGTRNNSPLHF.